This T cell receptor beta chain was sequenced in a study of CD8 T cells in ankylosing spondylitis. As concerns this clonotype: The target antigen is unknown.

Findings and limits, study-wide: A TCR beta motif made of 7 to 9 highly homologous variants seemed typical of ankylosing spondylitis blood. Peripheral blood held disease-linked clones only at relatively low frequency, and these were CD8+. According to the report, clones linked to the disease were significantly enriched in matched synovial fluid samples taken from ankylosing spondylitis patients.

V lost 4 bases and J lost 0, with 15 bases in between. The CDR3 contains 16 residues. Germline loops: CDR1 SGDLS, CDR2 YYNGEE. In making TCR beta libraries, quantitative 5'-RACE with molecular barcodes was used. TCRdb re-analysed the 5' RACE reads in MiXCR, keeping a single row per CDR3 protein. Altogether around 220,000 distinct CDR3 sequences are present, roughly 18% being singletons, with the ten largest covering about 44%. The chain joins TRBV9 to TRBJ2-3, with D tentatively TRBD1 (6 bases). The sample taken for sequencing was blood, either unsorted or a sorted T cell fraction (not recorded which). The sequence was collected from a male donor with ankylosing spondylitis. This CDR3 is CASSPTGKASTDTQYF. For the CDR3, the DNA is TGTGCCAGCAGCCCCACAGGGAAAGCTAGCACAGATACGCAGTATTTT.